These T cell receptor beta chains were read from a single sample in a study of T cell changes during pregnancy in multiple sclerosis. Only in-frame clones appear in the TCRdb table, and some are missing; sequencing was by immunoSEQ multiplex PCR. The top ten hold about 0.33% of the sample, which has around 60,000 clones, approximately 92% seen once. This sample comprised CD4+ T cells from peripheral blood mononuclear cells, obtained before pregnancy. The source of these receptors is a female donor with multiple sclerosis, enrolled in a pregnancy study. The CDR3 runs from the conserved cysteine through the conserved F or W. The D gene is left open where the match is weak. Rows give clone size only sometimes, using once, few, many, or a class for an expanded clone.

d_call | j_call | v_call | clone_size | cdr3_aa | cdr3_nt
TRBD1 | TRBJ2-2 | TRBV7-2 | NA | CASRPPGGGGGELFF | TGTGCCAGCAGACCACCAGGGGGCGGTGGCGGGGAGCTGTTTTTT
NA | TRBJ1-6 | TRBV30 | once | CAWGPPGGRNSPLHF | TGTGCCTGGGGGCCCCCGGGGGGGAGAAATTCACCCCTCCACTTT
NA | TRBJ2-2 | TRBV5-1 | NA | CASRRDTGELFF | TGCGCCAGCAGGAGGGATACCGGGGAGCTGTTTTTT
TRBD2 | TRBJ2-1 | TRBV7-2 | NA | CASTPPGLASNEQFF | TGTGCCAGCACCCCGCCGGGACTAGCGAGCAATGAGCAGTTCTTC
TRBD2 | TRBJ2-3 | TRBV7-9 | NA | CASSKGTSGGDTQYF | TGTGCCAGCAGCAAAGGGACTAGCGGAGGGGATACGCAGTATTTT
NA | TRBJ2-7 | TRBV7-2 | NA | CASSRLSYEQYF | TGTGCCAGCAGCCGACTCTCCTACGAGCAGTACTTC
NA | TRBJ1-3 | TRBV19 | NA | CAIRAPGAGNTIYF | TGTGCCATCCGGGCCCCCGGGGCTGGAAACACCATATATTTT
TRBD2 | TRBJ2-1 | TRBV11-2 | NA | CASSLAVGGRASSYNEQFF | TGTGCCAGCAGCTTAGCGGTGGGCGGGAGGGCCAGCTCCTACAATGAGCAGTTCTTC
TRBD2 | TRBJ2-3 | TRBV18 | NA | CASSQGTSGLYTQYF | TGTGCCAGCTCCCAAGGGACTAGCGGATTATATACGCAGTATTTT
NA | TRBJ2-5 | TRBV6-5 | NA | CASSYSANQETQYF | TGTGCCAGCAGTTACTCAGCGAACCAAGAGACCCAGTACTTC
TRBD1 | TRBJ1-2 | TRBV7-9 | NA | CASSFAPGQSYGYTF | TGTGCCAGCAGCTTCGCCCCGGGACAGTCCTATGGCTACACCTTC
NA | TRBJ2-1 | TRBV5-5 | NA | CASSRRLLGASDNEQFF | TGTGCCAGCAGCCGGAGGTTGCTGGGGGCCTCCGACAATGAGCAGTTCTTC
NA | TRBJ1-1 | TRBV28 | NA | CASRGALWTEAFF | TGTGCCAGCAGGGGGGCGCTTTGGACTGAAGCTTTCTTT
NA | TRBJ2-5 | TRBV7-9 | NA | CASSPGGSASVQYF | TGTGCCAGCAGCCCTGGGGGCTCGGCGTCGGTCCAGTACTTC
TRBD2 | TRBJ2-7 | TRBV18 | NA | CASSPRLAGSSTYEQYF | TGTGCCAGCTCACCGAGACTAGCGGGGAGTTCTACCTACGAGCAGTACTTC
NA | TRBJ1-5 | TRBV7-9 | NA | CASSLVGGPQHF | TGTGCCAGCAGCTTAGTAGGGGGGCCCCAGCATTTT
TRBD1 | TRBJ2-1 | TRBV10-3 | NA | CAINEPGQGQNEQFF | TGTGCCATCAATGAACCGGGACAGGGGCAAAATGAGCAGTTCTTC
NA | TRBJ2-7 | TRBV28 | NA | CASEADTYEQYF | TGTGCCAGCGAAGCTGACACCTACGAGCAGTACTTC
TRBD1 | TRBJ1-1 | TRBV19 | NA | CASRTTGGLGNTEAFF | TGTGCCAGTAGAACGACAGGGGGTCTCGGGAACACTGAAGCTTTCTTT
NA | TRBJ2-7 | TRBV9 | NA | CASSPVAQPIYEQYF | TGTGCCAGCAGCCCCGTAGCGCAACCGATTTACGAGCAGTACTTC
TRBD2 | TRBJ2-3 | TRBV7-2 | NA | CASSPELAGVLLDTQYF | TGTGCCAGCAGCCCCGAACTAGCGGGAGTTTTATTAGATACGCAGTATTTT
NA | TRBJ2-7 | TRBV30 | NA | CAWSGQGYEQYF | TGTGCCTGGAGTGGTCAGGGCTACGAGCAGTACTTC
TRBD2 | TRBJ2-1 | TRBV27 | NA | CASSFGGRVYNEQFF | TGTGCCAGCAGTTTTGGAGGGAGGGTGTACAATGAGCAGTTCTTC
NA | TRBJ2-7 | TRBV5-5 | NA | CASSLGSSGLGEQYF | TGTGCCAGCAGCTTAGGAAGTAGCGGACTCGGCGAGCAGTACTTC
NA | TRBJ1-3 | TRBV10-2 | NA | CASRLTDPGNTIYF | TGCGCCAGCAGGTTAACAGATCCTGGAAACACCATATATTTT
NA | TRBJ2-4 | TRBV5-6 | NA | CASSRLRGAKNIQYF | TGTGCCAGCAGCCGGCTCAGGGGAGCCAAAAACATTCAGTACTTC
TRBD2 | TRBJ2-5 | TRBV14 | NA | CASSQGNLAGAGETQYF | TGTGCCAGCAGCCAAGGAAATCTAGCGGGAGCGGGGGAGACCCAGTACTTC
NA | TRBJ1-1 | TRBV28 | NA | CASSELVGQLNTEAFF | TGTGCCAGCAGCGAATTGGTAGGACAGCTGAACACTGAAGCTTTCTTT
NA | TRBJ1-3 | TRBV28 | NA | CAIREGGNTIYF | TGTGCCATCCGGGAGGGAGGAAACACCATATATTTT
NA | TRBJ1-2 | TRBV29-1 | NA | CSVEAVDGAANYGYTF | TGCAGCGTTGAAGCCGTAGACGGAGCCGCTAACTATGGCTACACCTTC
NA | TRBJ1-1 | TRBV27 | NA | CASSRERRVTNTEAFF | TGTGCCAGCAGTAGAGAGCGCAGGGTCACTAACACTGAAGCTTTCTTT
TRBD2 | TRBJ2-5 | TRBV7-7 | NA | CASSLSSGQETQYF | TGTGCTAGCAGCTTATCTAGCGGGCAAGAGACCCAGTACTTC
NA | TRBJ1-5 | TRBV4-2 | NA | CASSQAGGKYQPQHF | TGTGCCAGCAGCCAAGCTGGGGGCAAATATCAGCCCCAGCATTTT
TRBD2 | TRBJ2-1 | TRBV6-6 | NA | CASILKTGTSGTEQFF | TGTGCCAGCATTCTGAAAACCGGGACTAGCGGCACTGAGCAGTTCTTC
TRBD2 | TRBJ2-1 | TRBV7-6 | NA | CASSVGTSDYNEQFF | TGTGCCAGCAGCGTCGGGACTAGCGATTACAATGAGCAGTTCTTC
NA | TRBJ2-2 | TRBV2 | NA | CASRRGTGELFF | TGTGCCAGCAGAAGGGGAACCGGGGAGCTGTTTTTT
TRBD1 | TRBJ1-2 | TRBV6-6 | NA | CASSPTGDYGYTF | TGTGCCAGCAGCCCAACAGGGGATTATGGCTACACCTTC
NA | TRBJ1-2 | TRBV7-6 | NA | CASSLGGSNYGYTF | TGTGCCAGCAGCTTAGGAGGGTCTAACTATGGCTACACCTTC
TRBD1 | TRBJ2-5 | TRBV5-4 | NA | CASSSGQQETQYF | TGTGCCAGCAGCTCGGGACAGCAAGAGACCCAGTACTTC
NA | TRBJ1-5 | TRBV7-9 | NA | CASSLARGEGNQPQHF | TGTGCCAGCAGCTTAGCCCGCGGCGAGGGCAATCAGCCCCAGCATTTT
TRBD2 | TRBJ2-3 | TRBV29-1 | NA | CSTGTSVTDTQYF | TGCAGCACCGGGACTAGCGTTACAGATACGCAGTATTTT
TRBD2 | TRBJ2-5 | TRBV11-3 | NA | CASSLVGTSGGPQETQYF | TGTGCCAGCAGCTTAGTGGGGACTAGCGGGGGACCGCAAGAGACCCAGTACTTC